One and the same sample provided the 23 T cell receptor beta chains below, sequenced in a study of cytomegalovirus exposure and HLA in healthy donors. The study ran its PCR with 60 Vbeta and 13 Jbeta primers. Assay: immunoSEQ multiplex PCR; the TCRdb copy retains only in-frame clones and omits some. Among some 150,000 clones, 75% to 80% were seen once, and the ten largest hold roughly 0.68%. The source material was PBMCs. These receptor sequences come from a male donor in good health and CMV-seronegative.

This sequence joins TRBV30 and TRBJ2-3, with TRBD1 matching 8 bases. V lost 2 bases and J lost 4; bases outside the gene matches: 5. The CDR3 runs to 14 residues. Germline lookup yields CDR1 GTSNPN and CDR2 SVGIG (reference sequence). In DNA form, the CDR3 reads TGTGCCTGGAGTACAGGGGGATCATCAGATACGCAGTATTTT. It codes for CAWSTGGSSDTQYF.

This chain links TRBV5-4 with TRBJ1-2; D unresolved. The V end was cut by 0 bases, the J end by 0 bases, with 9 bases between. The CDR3 loop spans 15 amino acids. Germline loops: CDR1 SGHNT, CDR2 YYREEE (reference sequence). The CDR3 here is CASSLEITANYGYTF. The CDR3 DNA is TGTGCCAGCAGCTTGGAAATCACTGCTAACTATGGCTACACCTTC.

V is TRBV4-1 and J is TRBJ1-2; perhaps TRBD1 as D (5 bases). V lost 0 bases to trimming and J lost 4 bases, with 15 bases between them. Germline V gene lookup returns CDR1 MGHRA and CDR2 YSYEKL. This CDR3 has 16 amino acids. CDR3 nucleotide sequence: TGCGCCAGCAGCCAAGATCAGGCCTCGGGGGGCTATGGCTACACCTTC. Translating it yields CASSQDQASGGYGYTF.

The genes are TRBV6-5 and TRBJ1-2; D possibly corresponds to TRBD1 (5 bases). Deletions cut 2 bases from V and 2 bases from J, with 15 bases between. The CDR3 is 16 amino acids. Looked up from germline, CDR1 is MNHEY and CDR2 is SVGAGI. DNA for the CDR3: TGTGCCAGCAGTTACGGCGGGGGGGACTTCAACTATGGCTACACCTTC. This encodes CASSYGGGDFNYGYTF.

A single count supports this clone. The rearrangement joins TRBV5-1 to TRBJ1-1, with D possibly TRBD1 on 6 matching bases. Germline V gene lookup returns CDR1 SGHRS and CDR2 YFSETQ. V was cut by 4 bases and J by 0 bases, with 10 bases left in between. The CDR3 is 14 residues long. CDR3 coding DNA: TGCGCCAGCAGCCCCGGACAGATGAACACTGAAGCTTTCTTT. It encodes CASSPGQMNTEAFF.

Only a few counts were recorded for this clone. The chain uses TRBV18 and TRBJ1-2; the match to TRBD1 covers 7 bases. The CDR3 runs to 14 residues. Trimming at V came to 2 bases and at J to 4 bases, leaving 4 bases not matched to a gene. Germline lookup yields CDR1 KGHSH and CDR2 LQKENI. CDR3 bases: TGTGCCAGCTCACCAGTTGGGGACAGCTATGGCTACACCTTC. Its translation is CASSPVGDSYGYTF.

The chain couples TRBV28 to TRBJ2-3, with TRBD1 matching 8 bases. J lost 4 bases, V lost 7 bases, and 13 bases had no gene match. Germline CDR1 and CDR2: MDHEN and SYDVKM. The CDR3 is 16 amino acids. CDR3 residues: CASTRGPYPSPDTQYF. The CDR3 DNA follows: TGTGCCAGCACCAGGGGGCCCTACCCCAGCCCAGATACGCAGTATTTT. The full variable domain, completed using reference TRBV28 and TRBJ2-3, is DVKVTQSSRYLVKRTGEKVFLECVQDMDHENMFWYRQDPGLGLRLIYFSYDVKMKEKGDIPEGYSVSREKKERFSLILESASTNQTSMYLCASTRGPYPSPDTQYFGPGTRLTVL.

The V call is TRBV6-5, the J call TRBJ2-7, with a tentative D call TRBD1 (5 bases). Germline V gene sequence: CDR1 MNHEY, CDR2 SVGAGI. The CDR3 sequence is 13 residues long. V dropped 8 bases and J dropped 1 base, with 12 bases sitting between them. The CDR3 sequence is CASGNTGSYEQYF. The CDR3 coding sequence is TGTGCCAGCGGAAACACAGGTTCCTACGAGCAGTACTTC.

This chain links TRBV6-4 with TRBJ1-6; 7 bases line up with TRBD1. V lost 4 bases and J lost 9; bases outside the gene matches: 6. CDR3 size: 14 residues. Germline assignment: CDR1 MRHNA and CDR2 SNTAGT. The CDR3 spells CASSVWTGSSPLHF. CDR3 in DNA: TGTGCCAGCAGTGTTTGGACAGGCTCTTCACCCCTCCACTTT.

The gene calls are TRBV6-5 and TRBJ1-5, with 8 bases that match TRBD1. V lost 4 bases, J lost 2 bases, and 4 bases stayed unmatched. The germline gives CDR1 MNHEY, CDR2 SVGAGI. The CDR3 has 15 amino acids. DNA for the CDR3: TGTGCCAGCAGTTTTCAGGGGGCGGGCAATCAGCCCCAGCATTTT. It specifies CASSFQGAGNQPQHF.

The V call is TRBV4-3, the J call TRBJ2-7; D may be TRBD1 (5 bases). V lost 1 base and J lost 0, with 13 bases in between. The CDR3 loop spans 16 amino acids. Germline-derived CDR1 and CDR2 are LGHNA and YSLEER. Here the CDR3 DNA reads TGCGCCAGCAGCCAAGGAACAGGTACGGACTCCTACGAGCAGTACTTC. As protein: CASSQGTGTDSYEQYF.

This rearrangement joins TRBV6-5 to TRBJ1-1; 9 bases line up with TRBD1. This CDR3 is built from 13 residues. The V and J ends lost 4 bases and 3 bases, in that order; junction bases with no gene match: 0. Germline-derived CDR1 and CDR2 are MNHEY and SVGAGI. This CDR3 is CASSWTGDTEAFF. In nucleotides, the CDR3 is TGTGCCAGCAGTTGGACAGGGGACACTGAAGCTTTCTTT.

This clone was counted only a few times. Other DNA sequences of this sample code for an identical CDR3. The chain combines TRBV5-4 with TRBJ2-3; possibly TRBD2 for D (6 bases). The length of the CDR3 is 13 residues. Per germline, CDR1 SGHNT and CDR2 YYREEE (reference sequence). Trimming removed 2 bases at V and 3 bases at J, with 7 bases between. The CDR3 sequence: CASSLRGTDTQYF. CDR3 coding DNA: TGTGCCAGCAGCTTACGGGGGACAGATACGCAGTATTTT.

J is TRBJ2-7 and V is TRBV18, with D possibly TRBD1 on 6 matching bases. Trimming stripped 4 bases from V and 5 bases from J, with 15 bases between. Germline lookup yields CDR1 KGHSH and CDR2 LQKENI. This CDR3 has 14 amino acids. CDR3 in DNA: TGTGCCAGCTCACGGGGGCAGGGGTTGAACGAGCAGTACTTC. Translating gives CASSRGQGLNEQYF. The full variable domain, with the rest looked up from reference TRBV18 and TRBJ2-7, is NAGVMQNPRHLVRRRGQEARLRCSPMKGHSHVYWYRQLPEEGLKFMVYLQKENIIDESGMPKERFSAEFPKEGPSILRIQQVVRGDSAAYFCASSRGQGLNEQYFGPGTRLTVT.

This chain uses TRBV19 with TRBJ1-2; D is uncertain. The CDR3 has 13 amino acids. CDR1 is LNHDA and CDR2 is SQIVND in the germline V gene (reference sequence). V lost 4 bases and J lost 4, with 10 bases in between. This CDR3 is CASSTLEVYGYTF. DNA of the CDR3: TGTGCCAGTAGTACTCTTGAGGTCTATGGCTACACCTTC.

The chain links TRBV7-3 to TRBJ2-3, with 11 positions matching TRBD2. This CDR3 comprises 17 residues. The germline V gene encodes CDR1 SGHTA and CDR2 FQGTGA. V trimming: 5 bases; J trimming: 10 bases; junction bases outside the gene matches: 17. CDR3 sequence (DNA): TGTGCCAGCAGCCCCGGGGTAGCGGGGGGGGTAGCCAGGTCGCAGTATTTT. Translated: CASSPGVAGGVARSQYF.

As regards this clone: The junction differs from germline at one of its ends, possibly a read error. The chain links TRBV5-1 to TRBJ1-1; the D is unclear. CDR1 is SGHRS, CDR2 YFSETQ, per germline. The CDR3 runs to 17 residues. CDR3 in amino acids: CASSLGSSFGGNTKAFF. DNA for the CDR3: TGCGCCAGCAGCTTGGGATCCTCCTTCGGAGGGAACACTAAAGCTTTCTTT.

The chain combines TRBV28 with TRBJ2-7; 7 bases map to TRBD1. Trimming at V came to 6 bases and at J to 3 bases, leaving 11 bases not matched to a gene. Germline assignment: CDR1 MDHEN and CDR2 SYDVKM. There are 15 residues in the CDR3. Written as DNA, the CDR3 is TGTGCCAGCAGCCCCATCGACAGGGACAGCTACGAGCAGTACTTC. The encoded protein is CASSPIDRDSYEQYF.

The chain has TRBV5-4 and TRBJ1-1, with 7 bases identical to TRBD1. With V trimmed by 4 bases and J by 0 bases, 12 bases remained unmatched. The CDR3 is 17 amino acids. Germline CDR1 SGHNT, CDR2 YYREEE (reference sequence). The CDR3 loop reads CASSPGGVGTVNTEAFF. Here the CDR3 DNA reads TGTGCCAGCAGCCCCGGTGGGGTCGGGACAGTGAACACTGAAGCTTTCTTT.

The chain uses TRBV7-2 and TRBJ2-7, with D unclear. This CDR3 region has 15 residues. With 5 bases removed from V and 4 bases from J, the gap between germline ends came to 18 bases. Per the germline V gene, CDR1 is SGHTA and CDR2 is FQGNSA. The CDR3 region is CASSPAIASRYEQYF. The CDR3 region has the DNA TGTGCCAGCAGCCCCGCGATCGCTAGTCGGTACGAGCAGTACTTC.

The rearrangement uses TRBV6-5 and TRBJ2-7; D possibly corresponds to TRBD1 (5 bases). Germline CDR1 and CDR2: MNHEY and SVGAGI. The length of the CDR3 is 14 residues. Deletions cut 0 bases from V and 4 bases from J, with 10 bases between. Written as DNA, the CDR3 is TGTGCCAGCAGTTACTCGGCAGGGCCTTACGAGCAGTACTTC. The encoded protein is CASSYSAGPYEQYF.

The chain is built from TRBV6-5 and TRBJ2-6, with no clear D. Germline CDR1 reads MNHEY; CDR2 reads SVGAGI. The CDR3 has 16 amino acids. V dropped 0 bases and J dropped 0 bases, with 6 bases sitting between them. The CDR3 region is CASSYSRSSGANVLTF. The CDR3 DNA follows: TGTGCCAGCAGTTACTCTCGGAGCTCTGGGGCCAACGTCCTGACTTTC.

This clone was detected only once. The rearrangement uses TRBV7-6 and TRBJ1-2; D is ambiguous. V lost 0 bases, J lost 6 bases, and 20 bases lay in between. The CDR3 sequence is 17 residues long. Per germline, CDR1 SGHVS and CDR2 FNYEAQ. This chain's CDR3 is CASSLARRGRGVDGYTF. DNA of the CDR3: TGTGCCAGCAGCTTAGCGCGTCGGGGTCGTGGAGTGGATGGCTACACCTTC.